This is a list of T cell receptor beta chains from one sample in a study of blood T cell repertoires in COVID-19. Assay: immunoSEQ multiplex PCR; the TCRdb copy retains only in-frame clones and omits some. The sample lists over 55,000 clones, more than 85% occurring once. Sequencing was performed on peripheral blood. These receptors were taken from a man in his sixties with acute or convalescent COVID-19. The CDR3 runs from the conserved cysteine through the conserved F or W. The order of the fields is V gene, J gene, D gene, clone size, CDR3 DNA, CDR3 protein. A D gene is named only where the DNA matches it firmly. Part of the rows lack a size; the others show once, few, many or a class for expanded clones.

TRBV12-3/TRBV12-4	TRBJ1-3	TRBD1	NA	TGTGCCAGCAGTTTTGGACAGGGGAACACCATATATTTT	CASSFGQGNTIYF
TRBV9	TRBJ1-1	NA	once	TGTGCCAGCAGCCAAGTAACGGGAAGCACTGAAGCTTTCTTT	CASSQVTGSTEAFF
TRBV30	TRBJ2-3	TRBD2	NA	TGTGCCTGCCGGACTAGCGGCTTCACAGATACGCAGTATTTT	CACRTSGFTDTQYF
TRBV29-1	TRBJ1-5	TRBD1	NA	TGCAGCGTTACAACAGGGGGGCTGGGCAATCAGCCCCAGCATTTT	CSVTTGGLGNQPQHF
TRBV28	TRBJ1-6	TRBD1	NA	TGTGCCAGCAAGTCCGACGGGACAGGGTATTCACCCCTCCACTTT	CASKSDGTGYSPLHF
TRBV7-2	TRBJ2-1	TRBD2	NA	TGTGCCAGCAGCTTACAGGGCGGGAGTACGTACAATGAGCAGTTCTTC	CASSLQGGSTYNEQFF
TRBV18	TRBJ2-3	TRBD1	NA	TGTGCCAGCTCACCAAATGTCCGCGGACAGGGGACAGATACGCAGTATTTT	CASSPNVRGQGTDTQYF
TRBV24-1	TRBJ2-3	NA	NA	TGTGCCACCAGTGGTAACGCGGGGCGGGGAGCTAGCACAGATACGCAGTATTTT	CATSGNAGRGASTDTQYF
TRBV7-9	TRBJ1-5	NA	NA	TGTGCCAGCAGTCTGGACAATAGCAATCAGCCCCAGCATTTT	CASSLDNSNQPQHF
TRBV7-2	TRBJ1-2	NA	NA	TGTGCCAGCAGCTTAGCGTTGGAGGGAGTTGGCTACACCTTC	CASSLALEGVGYTF
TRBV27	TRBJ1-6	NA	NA	TGTGCCAGCAGTTTACTGGGAGTTCATTCACCCCTCCACTTT	CASSLLGVHSPLHF
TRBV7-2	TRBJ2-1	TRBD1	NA	TGTGCCAGCAGCTTAGGGACAGGGGATGTGAATGAGCAGTTCTTC	CASSLGTGDVNEQFF
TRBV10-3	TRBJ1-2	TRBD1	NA	TGTGCCGCGGGGCGGGACAGTGACTATGGCTACACCTTC	CAAGRDSDYGYTF
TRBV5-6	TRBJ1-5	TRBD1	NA	TGTGCCAGCAGCCCGGGACAGGGGGCCTTCAATCAGCCCCAGCATTTT	CASSPGQGAFNQPQHF
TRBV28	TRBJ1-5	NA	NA	TGTGCCAGCAATAGGGGTATAAATCAGCCCCAGCATTTT	CASNRGINQPQHF
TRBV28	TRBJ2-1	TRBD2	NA	TGTGCCAGCAGACACGGACTAGCGAATAAGGATGAGCAGTTCTTC	CASRHGLANKDEQFF
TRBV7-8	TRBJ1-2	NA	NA	TGTGCCAGCAGCTTAGCGAGTACAGGGACCTATGGCTACACCTTC	CASSLASTGTYGYTF
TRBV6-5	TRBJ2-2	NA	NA	TGTGCCAGCACTTGGGGCGCGAACACCGGGGAGCTGTTTTTT	CASTWGANTGELFF
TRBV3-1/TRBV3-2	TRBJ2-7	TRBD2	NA	TGTGCCAGCAGCCACTCCACCGGACTAGCGCCCTCCTACGAGCAGTACTTC	CASSHSTGLAPSYEQYF
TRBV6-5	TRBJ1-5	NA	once	TGTGCCAGCAGTTACTCGACACAGGGAAATCAGCCCCAGCATTTT	CASSYSTQGNQPQHF
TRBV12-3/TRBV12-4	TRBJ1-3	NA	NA	TGTGCCAGCACCCTGGGGCGGGGAAACACCATATATTTT	CASTLGRGNTIYF
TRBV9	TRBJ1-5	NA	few	TGTGCCAGCAGCCGGGGAGGGACGAAGAGTCAGCCCCAGCATTTT	CASSRGGTKSQPQHF
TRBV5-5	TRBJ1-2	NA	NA	TGTGCCAGCAGCTCGGACGGGAATGGCTTCTATGGCTACACCTTC	CASSSDGNGFYGYTF
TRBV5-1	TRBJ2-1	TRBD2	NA	TGCGCCAGCATGTCTTCTCGCGGGAGTTTCTATGAGCAGTTCTTC	CASMSSRGSFYEQFF
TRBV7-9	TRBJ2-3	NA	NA	TGTGCCAGCAGCTTAGGGGCTAGCCCGGATACGCAGTATTTT	CASSLGASPDTQYF
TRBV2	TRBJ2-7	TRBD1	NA	TGTGCCAGTGCAGGGGGCCCTGTCTACGAGCAGTACTTC	CASAGGPVYEQYF
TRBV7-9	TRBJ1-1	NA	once	TGTGCCAGCAGCTCCGGACAGTCAGTCGATGAAGCTTTCTTT	CASSSGQSVDEAFF
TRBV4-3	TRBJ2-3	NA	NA	TGCGCCAGCAGCCAAGATCAGGGGCGCACAGATACGCAGTATTTT	CASSQDQGRTDTQYF
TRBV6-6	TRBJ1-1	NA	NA	TGTGCCAGCAGGGCGACAGGGAACACTGAAGCTTTCTTT	CASRATGNTEAFF